What follows is one T cell receptor beta chain and its context. What antigen it recognizes has not been identified. No per-base quality is available; no much larger clone lies one base away. The data were taken from a study of shared clonotypes between healthy human individuals (TCRdb year 2020). A note on the overall study: The cohort included three men and a couple of women between 18 and 49 years of age. For each donor, three plates each were used for CD4 naive and CD4 memory, two plates were used for CD8 naive, and one plate was used for CD8 memory. The study deeply sequenced blood TCR repertoires of several healthy adults to estimate repertoire size and the extent of clonotype sharing between individuals. To increase sequencing depth and limit assay-specific biases, TCR repertoire library preparation and sequencing were carried out by different laboratories using diverse techniques. Leukapheresis yielded between about 0.94 and 9.5 billion PBMCs per donor. The research as a whole found: The genetic and exposure-history diversity represented was limited by the small number of donors. Incomplete sequencing was indicated by rarefaction of sorted-subset datasets, despite the large sequencing depth. Higher generation probabilities were observed for clonotypes shared by all four sorted-subset donors than for non-shared clonotypes. Pairwise subsampling indicated that sequencing depth was expected to affect the degree of clonotype sharing among donors. Naive subsets generally had larger estimated clonotype richness than memory subsets did. Sampling was restricted to blood, and TCR repertoires in tissue are likely to differ from TCR repertoires in blood. Sharing across a few donors was observed for about 5% of naive CD4, 3% to 3.5% of naive CD8, 2.3% of memory CD4, and about 0.39% of memory CD8 clonotypes.

Using the deep immunoSEQ assay, TCR CDR3 regions were amplified from genomic DNA by multiplex PCR. Extracted genomic DNA from each cell subset was spread evenly across all wells of several immunoSEQ 96-well plates, with each plate serving as a replicate. Each replicate PCR for sorted subsets received about 210 ng genomic DNA, equal to about 30,000 T cell genomes. Purified libraries were quantified with a Qubit 3.0 fluorometer, sized on a Bioanalyzer 2100, and re-quantified with the KAPA Library Quantification kit. Each immunoSEQ 96-well plate was sequenced on its own single-read 150-cycle Illumina NextSeq 550 flow cell. On the study's bioinformatics: Because only junctional sequences without quality scores were contained in the immunoSEQ output, filtering matching that applied to full-length reads could not be performed. To assign V/J genes and CDR3, sequences were annotated using PyIR, a Python wrapper for IgBLAST v1.9, with IMGT germline references. Reads were removed for weak V/J assignments (E-value above 1e-6), missing CDR3, stop codons, out-of-frame junctions, or ambiguous translated residues. V3J clonotypes were defined as sequences sharing the same inferred V gene, J gene, and CDR3 amino acid sequence. Percentage overlap between repertoires was computed as shared unique clonotypes divided by the size of the smaller repertoire. RTK rarefaction, the Chao1 estimator, and Recon v2.1 estimates of unobserved clonotypes were used to assess repertoire richness. For all TCRbeta clonotypes obtained by the gDNA method from a few donors, generation probabilities were computed with OLGA. TCRdb limited this immuneACCESS table to in-frame rearrangements with V and J called. A share of clones is missing; checked studies link under half to unresolved V genes, and the rest is unexplained. The DNA was the basis for D and trimming; V, J and clone size are from that table. Within this sample are some 630,000 clones, with roughly 96% of them counted one time only. Jointly, the top ten make up roughly 0.1% of the sample.

CD8 naive samples consisted of CD45RO-negative cells that were positively selected for CCR7, yielding a CD45RA+CCR7+ population without TemRA cells. Donors were healthy HIV-negative adults with no recently reported acute infections or vaccinations. Only Caucasian adults living in Nashville, Tennessee, USA were represented among the donors. Blood was collected by leukapheresis, and PBMCs were isolated by Ficoll-Histopaque density gradient centrifugation and then cryopreserved in liquid nitrogen vapor phase. Analytical flow cytometry was used to check the purity and quantity of every magnetically sorted T cell population. Genomic DNA was isolated from each sorted fraction and quantified by UV absorbance on a Nanodrop 2000c. V drops 0 bases and J drops 0 bases, leaving 9 bases in between. From cysteine to phenylalanine, the CDR3 is 16 amino acids long. Only the CDR3 DNA is retained, 48 bases long and in frame from the first base. Sequences SEHNR (CDR1) and FQNEAQ (CDR2) are obtained from the germline V gene (reference sequence).

The receptor was derived from a woman aged 25 to 45 in good health. The sequenced sample was naive CD8+ T cells sorted from blood. The label giving this sample's cell subset or site can be read as: CD45RA+CCR7+. The V and J segments used are TRBV7-9 and TRBJ2-1; confidence is insufficient to name the D gene. The CDR3 corresponds to CASSLAFGSSYNEQFF. The DNA sequence reads TGTGCCAGCAGCTTAGCGTTTGGAAGCTCCTACAATGAGCAGTTCTTC.